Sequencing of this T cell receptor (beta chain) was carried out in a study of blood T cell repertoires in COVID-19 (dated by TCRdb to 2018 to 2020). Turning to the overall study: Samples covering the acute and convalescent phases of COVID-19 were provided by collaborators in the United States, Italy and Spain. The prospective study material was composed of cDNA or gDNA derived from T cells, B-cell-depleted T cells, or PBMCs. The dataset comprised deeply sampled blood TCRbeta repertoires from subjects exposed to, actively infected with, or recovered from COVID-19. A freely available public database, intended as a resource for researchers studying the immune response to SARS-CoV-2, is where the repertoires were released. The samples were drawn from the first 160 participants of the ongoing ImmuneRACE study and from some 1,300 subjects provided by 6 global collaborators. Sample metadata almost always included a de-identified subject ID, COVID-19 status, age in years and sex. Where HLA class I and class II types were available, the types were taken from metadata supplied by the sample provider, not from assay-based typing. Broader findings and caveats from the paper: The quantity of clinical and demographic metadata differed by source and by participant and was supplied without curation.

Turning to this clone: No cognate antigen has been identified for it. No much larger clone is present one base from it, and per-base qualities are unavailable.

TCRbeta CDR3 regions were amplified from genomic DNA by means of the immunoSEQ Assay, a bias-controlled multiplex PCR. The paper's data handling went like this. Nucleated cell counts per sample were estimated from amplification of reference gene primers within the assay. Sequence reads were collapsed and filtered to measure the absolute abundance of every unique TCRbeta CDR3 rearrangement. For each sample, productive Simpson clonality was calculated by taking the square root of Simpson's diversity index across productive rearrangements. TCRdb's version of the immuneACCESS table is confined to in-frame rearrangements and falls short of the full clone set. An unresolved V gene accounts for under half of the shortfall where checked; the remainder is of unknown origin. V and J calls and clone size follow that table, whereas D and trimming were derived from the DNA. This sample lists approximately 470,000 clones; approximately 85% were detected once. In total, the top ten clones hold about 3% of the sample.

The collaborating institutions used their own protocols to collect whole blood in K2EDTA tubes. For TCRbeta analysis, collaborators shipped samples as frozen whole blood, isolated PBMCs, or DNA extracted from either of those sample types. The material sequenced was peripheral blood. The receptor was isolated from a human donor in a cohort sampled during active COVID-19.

The encoded CDR3 is CASSLNGRGSTDTQYF. The nucleotides are TGTGCCAGCAGCTTAAACGGCAGGGGGAGCACAGATACGCAGTATTTT. The V and J segments used are TRBV11-2 and TRBJ2-3; TRBD1 fits 7 bases in the junction. The CDR3 starts with the cysteine, ends with the phenylalanine, and has 16 residues. The CDR3 DNA has 48 bases and is translated from base 1. CDR1 and CDR2, looked up from the germline V gene, are SGHAT and FQNNGV. V has 2 bases trimmed and J has 0 bases trimmed; junction bases matching no gene number 5.